This T cell receptor (beta chain) was found in a study of blood T cell repertoires in COVID-19. Study background: COVID-19 samples, acute and convalescent, were from the United States, Italy and Spain. PBMCs, B-cell-depleted T cells, or T cells provided the cDNA or gDNA that made up the material.

V lost 3 bases to trimming and J lost 3 bases, with 16 bases between them. The CDR3 totals 16 residues. The germline CDR1 and CDR2 sequences are ENHRY and SYGVKD. The protocol was immunoSEQ multiplex PCR, while the TCRdb copy is restricted to in-frame clones and leaves out a portion. The sample includes around 220,000 clones, around 90% seen only once; the top ten take around 2%. The source of this sequence is a woman under 30 who had recovered from COVID-19. The sequenced material came from PBMCs or T cells enriched from blood (not recorded which). The rearrangement joins TRBV10-3 to TRBJ2-3; D is perhaps TRBD2 (7 bases). The CDR3 is CAISDFRGGETDTQYF. The CDR3 nucleotides are TGTGCCATCAGTGACTTTAGAGGGGGGGAGACAGATACGCAGTATTTT.